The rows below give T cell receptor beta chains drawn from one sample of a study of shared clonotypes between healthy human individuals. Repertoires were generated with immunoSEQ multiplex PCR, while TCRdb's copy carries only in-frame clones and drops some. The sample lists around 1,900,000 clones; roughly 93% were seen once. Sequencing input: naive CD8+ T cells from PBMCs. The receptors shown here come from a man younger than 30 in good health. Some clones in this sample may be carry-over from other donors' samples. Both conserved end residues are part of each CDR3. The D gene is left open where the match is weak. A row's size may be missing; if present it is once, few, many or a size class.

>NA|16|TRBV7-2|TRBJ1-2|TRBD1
CASSSRLLRGTYGYTF
TGTGCCAGCAGCTCAAGACTACTCAGGGGGACCTATGGCTACACCTTC
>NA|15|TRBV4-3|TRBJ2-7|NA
CASSQEHRDSYEQYF
TGCGCCAGCAGCCAAGAGCACAGGGATTCCTACGAGCAGTACTTC
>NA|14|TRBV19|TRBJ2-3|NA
CASSDPGWSDTQYF
TGTGCCAGTAGTGACCCAGGGTGGTCAGATACGCAGTATTTT
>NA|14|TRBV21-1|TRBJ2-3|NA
CASSGTGVVDTQYF
TGTGCCAGCAGCGGGACAGGGGTGGTTGATACGCAGTATTTT
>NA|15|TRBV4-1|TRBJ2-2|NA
CASSQDLTLTGELFF
TGCGCCAGCAGCCAAGATCTCACCTTGACCGGGGAGCTGTTTTTT
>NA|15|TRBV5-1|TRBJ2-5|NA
CASSLAQANQETQYF
TGCGCCAGCAGCTTAGCACAGGCGAACCAAGAGACCCAGTACTTC
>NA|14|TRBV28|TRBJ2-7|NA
CASRGGAGGYEQYF
TGTGCCAGCAGGGGGGGGGCAGGCGGCTACGAGCAGTACTTC
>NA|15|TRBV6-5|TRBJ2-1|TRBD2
CASSFSAGVVNEQFF
TGTGCCAGCAGTTTCTCAGCGGGAGTTGTCAATGAGCAGTTCTTC
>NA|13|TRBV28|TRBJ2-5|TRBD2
CASSGLARATQYF
TGTGCCAGCTCGGGACTAGCTAGGGCGACCCAGTACTTC
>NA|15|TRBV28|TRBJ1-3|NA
CASSPTVHSGNTIYF
TGTGCCAGCAGTCCGACAGTTCACTCTGGAAACACCATATATTTT
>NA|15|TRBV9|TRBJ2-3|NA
CASSPSTGGTDTQYF
TGTGCCAGCAGCCCTTCGACAGGAGGTACAGATACGCAGTATTTT
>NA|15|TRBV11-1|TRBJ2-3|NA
CASSLIGLRQDTQYF
TGTGCCAGCAGCTTAATCGGCTTGAGACAAGATACGCAGTATTTT
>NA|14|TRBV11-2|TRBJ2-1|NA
CASSRASSYNEQFF
TGTGCCAGCAGTCGTGCCTCCTCCTACAATGAGCAGTTCTTC
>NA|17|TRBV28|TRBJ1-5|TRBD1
CASSNRGPLDGNQPQHF
TGTGCCAGCAGCAACAGGGGGCCCCTTGATGGCAATCAGCCCCAGCATTTT
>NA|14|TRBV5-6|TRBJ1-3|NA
CASSLGGSGNTIYF
TGTGCCAGCAGCTTAGGGGGCTCTGGAAACACCATATATTTT
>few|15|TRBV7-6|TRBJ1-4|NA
CASSLTAGLNEKLFF
TGTGCCAGCAGCCTAACAGCAGGACTAAATGAAAAACTGTTTTTT
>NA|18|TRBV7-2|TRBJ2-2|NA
CASSLERARRLFTGELFF
TGTGCCAGCAGCTTAGAACGCGCGCGTCGCCTCTTCACCGGGGAGCTGTTTTTT
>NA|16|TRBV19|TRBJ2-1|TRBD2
CASSIGGLAGLNEQFF
TGTGCCAGTAGTATAGGTGGCCTAGCGGGTCTCAATGAGCAGTTCTTC
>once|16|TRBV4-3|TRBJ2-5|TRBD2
CASSPSRLAGEKTQYF
TGCGCCAGCAGCCCCTCCAGACTAGCGGGAGAGAAGACCCAGTACTTC
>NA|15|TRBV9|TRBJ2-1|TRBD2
CASSAGGSSYNEQFF
TGTGCCAGCAGCGCGGGAGGGAGCTCCTACAATGAGCAGTTCTTC
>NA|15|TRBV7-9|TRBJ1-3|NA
CASSYPSGHENTIYF
TGTGCCAGCAGCTACCCCTCCGGACACGAAAACACCATATATTTT
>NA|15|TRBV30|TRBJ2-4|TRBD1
CAWSAGQGTKNIQYF
TGTGCCTGGAGCGCTGGACAGGGTACCAAAAACATTCAGTACTTC
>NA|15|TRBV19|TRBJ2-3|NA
CASTSTVQNRDTQYF
TGTGCCAGTACCTCGACGGTCCAAAACCGGGATACGCAGTATTTT
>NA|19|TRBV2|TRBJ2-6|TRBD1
CASSDTGTEIDSGANVLTF
TGTGCCAGCAGTGATACCGGGACAGAGATAGACTCTGGGGCCAACGTCCTGACTTTC
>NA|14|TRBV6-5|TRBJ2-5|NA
CASSYDNSQETQYF
TGTGCCAGCAGTTACGACAACAGCCAAGAGACCCAGTACTTC
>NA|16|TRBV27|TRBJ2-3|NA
CASSLGPGSGADTQYF
TGTGCCAGCAGTTTAGGTCCCGGGAGTGGCGCAGATACGCAGTATTTT
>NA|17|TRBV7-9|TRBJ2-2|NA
CASIPAGAPLYTGELFF
TGTGCCAGCATCCCAGCCGGGGCTCCTCTCTACACCGGGGAGCTGTTTTTT
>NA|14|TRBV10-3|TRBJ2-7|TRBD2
CAISGLAGFYEQYF
TGTGCCATCAGTGGGCTAGCGGGATTCTACGAGCAGTACTTC
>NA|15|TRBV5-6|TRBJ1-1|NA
CASSLVGDRYTEAFF
TGTGCCAGCAGCTTGGTAGGGGACCGATACACTGAAGCTTTCTTT
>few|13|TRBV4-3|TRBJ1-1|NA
CASSQDWGTEAFF
TGCGCCAGCAGCCAAGATTGGGGCACTGAAGCTTTCTTT
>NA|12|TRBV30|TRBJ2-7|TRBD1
CAWKGQKPEQYF
TGTGCCTGGAAGGGACAGAAGCCCGAGCAGTACTTC
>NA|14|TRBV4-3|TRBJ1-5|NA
CASSQGTGVMAQHF
TGCGCCAGCAGCCAGGGGACGGGGGTCATGGCCCAGCATTTT
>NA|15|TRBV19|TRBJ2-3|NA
CASSSLAASTDTQYF
TGTGCCAGTAGTTCCCTAGCAGCCAGCACAGATACGCAGTATTTT
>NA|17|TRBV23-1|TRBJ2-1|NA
CASSPPGQGLSYNEQFF
TGCGCCAGCAGTCCCCCGGGGCAGGGGCTGTCCTACAATGAGCAGTTCTTC
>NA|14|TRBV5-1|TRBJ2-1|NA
CASSLIGLWNEQFF
TGCGCCAGCAGCTTGATCGGGTTATGGAATGAGCAGTTCTTC
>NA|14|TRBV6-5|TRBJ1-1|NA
CASSPTGANTEAFF
TGTGCCAGCAGTCCGACCGGTGCGAACACTGAAGCTTTCTTT
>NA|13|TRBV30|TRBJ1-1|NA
CAWSVGHNTEAFF
TGTGCCTGGAGTGTAGGGCACAACACTGAAGCTTTCTTT
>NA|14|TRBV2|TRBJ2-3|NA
CASGLQGSADTQYF
TGTGCCAGCGGCCTACAGGGTTCGGCAGATACGCAGTATTTT
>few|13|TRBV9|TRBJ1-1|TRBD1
CASSPGTATEAFF
TGTGCCAGCAGCCCCGGGACAGCCACTGAAGCTTTCTTT
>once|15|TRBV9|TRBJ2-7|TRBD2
CASSVGLAGVHEQYF
TGTGCCAGCAGCGTCGGACTAGCGGGAGTGCACGAGCAGTACTTC
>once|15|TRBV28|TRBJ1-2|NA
CASSFSLRSYYGYTF
TGTGCCAGCAGTTTCTCCCTGCGCAGCTACTATGGCTACACCTTC
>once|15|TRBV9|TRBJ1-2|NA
CASTSSPSQNYGYTF
TGTGCCAGCACCTCATCCCCGAGTCAGAACTATGGCTACACCTTC
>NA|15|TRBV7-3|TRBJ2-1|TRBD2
CASSLTGAAGGVAFF
TGTGCCAGCAGCTTAACAGGAGCGGCGGGAGGCGTGGCGTTCTTC
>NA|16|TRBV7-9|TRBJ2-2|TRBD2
CASSYPGLAGRGELFF
TGTGCCAGCAGCTACCCGGGACTAGCGGGTCGCGGGGAGCTGTTTTTT
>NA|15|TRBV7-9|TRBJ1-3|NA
CASSLVGPNGNTIYF
TGTGCCAGCAGCTTAGTCGGTCCCAACGGAAACACCATATATTTT
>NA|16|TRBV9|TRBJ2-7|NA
CASSVALQGKEAEQYF
TGTGCCAGCAGCGTAGCTCTTCAGGGTAAGGAAGCCGAGCAGTACTTC
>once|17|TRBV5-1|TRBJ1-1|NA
CASSLDRTGQFGTEAFF
TGCGCCAGCAGCTTGGATCGTACAGGGCAATTTGGTACTGAAGCTTTCTTT
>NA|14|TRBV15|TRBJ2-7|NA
CATSPGLHTYEQYF
TGTGCCACCAGCCCGGGACTGCATACCTACGAGCAGTACTTC
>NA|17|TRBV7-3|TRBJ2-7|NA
CASSSPTGMASSYEQYF
TGTGCCAGCAGCTCCCCCACCGGAATGGCCAGCTCCTACGAGCAGTACTTC
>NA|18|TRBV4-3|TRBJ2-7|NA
CASSQKVFRQGGFYEQYF
TGCGCCAGCAGCCAAAAGGTTTTCAGGCAGGGGGGTTTTTACGAGCAGTACTTC
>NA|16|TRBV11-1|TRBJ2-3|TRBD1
CASSGRTGASGDTQYF
TGTGCCAGCAGCGGCAGGACAGGGGCGTCTGGAGATACGCAGTATTTT
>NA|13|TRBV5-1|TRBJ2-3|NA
CASREGGTDTQYF
TGCGCCAGCAGGGAGGGGGGCACAGATACGCAGTATTTT
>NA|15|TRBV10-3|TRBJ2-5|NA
CAISSLGGHQETQYF
TGTGCCATCAGCTCATTGGGGGGCCACCAAGAGACCCAGTACTTC
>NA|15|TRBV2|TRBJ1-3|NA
CASSESLRPGNTIYF
TGTGCCAGCAGTGAATCTCTGCGTCCTGGAAACACCATATATTTT